The present T cell receptor (beta chain) was sequenced within a study of cytomegalovirus exposure and HLA in healthy donors. Study conclusions and caveats: Among TCR beta chains, those listed as cytomegalovirus-associated numbered 164. Confirmation in vitro established that a few CMV-associated chains were specific for CMV antigens.

The PCR contained 60 Vbeta and 13 Jbeta primers. Under the authors' procedure: A later analysis tallied about 80 million unique TCR beta chains, around 11 million of them shared. Produced via immunoSEQ multiplex PCR; TCRdb's table is partial and in-frame only. The DNA was the basis for D and trimming; V, J and clone size are from that table. The data show fewer than 100,000 clones, with 60% to 75% seen just once and less than 1.5% held by the top ten. A word on this clone: What it binds is unknown.

The germline CDR1 and CDR2 sequences are GTSNPN and SVGIG (reference sequence). This CDR3 region has 13 residues. With 4 bases removed from V and 1 base from J, the gap between germline ends came to 9 bases. The chain carries TRBV30 and TRBJ2-3; D call uncertain. The sequencing sample was made of PBMCs. The TCR comes from a female donor in good health and CMV-seronegative. In DNA, the CDR3 is TGTGCCTGGACTTACACAGGCACAGATACGCAGTATTTT. It encodes CAWTYTGTDTQYF.